This TCR beta chain is from a study of blood T cell repertoires in COVID-19. For the study at large: Acute and convalescent COVID-19 samples came from the United States, Italy and Spain.

TCRdb's table, derived via immunoSEQ multiplex PCR, lists solely in-frame clones and lacks some. The profile covers a few hundred thousand clones, with over 70% appearing a single time and about 9.4% taken by the ten largest. This clone has just a few counts. There are 11 residues in the CDR3. The V end was cut by 7 bases, the J end by 10 bases, with 13 bases between. CDR1 is MDHEN and CDR2 is SYDVKM in the germline V gene. The source of this sequence is a woman aged 70 to 79 with COVID-19, enrolled during active disease. The J gene is TRBJ1-1, the V gene TRBV28; D unclear. Sequencing used peripheral blood. The chain's CDR3 is CASTTSSGAFF. CDR3 sequence (DNA): TGTGCCAGCACTACCTCTTCGGGAGCTTTCTTT.